The rows below give T cell receptor beta chains drawn from one sample of a study of OX40 agonist ivuxolimab in advanced cancers. This table comes from immunoSEQ multiplex PCR, and its TCRdb copy is limited to in-frame clones, with some not included. The table has about 41,000 clones, 80% to 90% seen once. The starting material was CD4+ or CD8+ T cells sorted from blood, obtained in a trial of the OX40 agonist ivuxolimab. The receptors come from an adult with an advanced solid tumor such as melanoma, head and neck, liver or kidney cancer. Each CDR3 is given with its conserved first and last residue. The order of the fields is V gene, D gene, clone size, J gene, CDR3 DNA, CDR3 protein. A D gene is named only where the DNA matches it firmly. The size field is filled for only some rows; it gives once, few, many or a size class.

v_call: TRBV6-6
d_call: NA
clone_size: NA
j_call: TRBJ1-4
cdr3_nt: TGTGCCAGCAGTTACTCGATGGGACCGCCTAATGAAAAACTGTTTTTT
cdr3_aa: CASSYSMGPPNEKLFF

v_call: TRBV10-2
d_call: NA
clone_size: NA
j_call: TRBJ2-1
cdr3_nt: TGCGCCAGCAGTGAGATTGTCTACCATCAGTTCTTC
cdr3_aa: CASSEIVYHQFF

v_call: TRBV7-2
d_call: NA
clone_size: once
j_call: TRBJ1-1
cdr3_nt: TGTGCCAGCAGCTTAGGCCTTGACAGAAGAGCTTTCTTT
cdr3_aa: CASSLGLDRRAFF

v_call: TRBV11-2
d_call: NA
clone_size: NA
j_call: TRBJ2-1
cdr3_nt: TGTGCCAGCAGCTTAGAAGTGGGTGGTGAGCAGTTCTTC
cdr3_aa: CASSLEVGGEQFF

v_call: TRBV25-1
d_call: NA
clone_size: NA
j_call: TRBJ2-3
cdr3_nt: TGTGCCAGCAGTGAAAGCCCCGGACGCGGGGTGGGCACAGATACGCAGTATTTT
cdr3_aa: CASSESPGRGVGTDTQYF

v_call: TRBV29-1
d_call: NA
clone_size: once
j_call: TRBJ1-1
cdr3_nt: TGCAGCGTTGGACGGACGAACACTGAAGCTTTCTTT
cdr3_aa: CSVGRTNTEAFF

v_call: TRBV11-3
d_call: TRBD1
clone_size: NA
j_call: TRBJ2-6
cdr3_nt: TGTGCCAGCAGCTTGCAGGGGGAGTTAGCCAACGTCCTGACTTTC
cdr3_aa: CASSLQGELANVLTF

v_call: TRBV4-3
d_call: NA
clone_size: NA
j_call: TRBJ2-6
cdr3_nt: TGCGCCAGCAGCCAAGCTGGGGCCAACGTCCTGACTTTC
cdr3_aa: CASSQAGANVLTF

v_call: TRBV9
d_call: NA
clone_size: NA
j_call: TRBJ1-4
cdr3_nt: TGTGCCAGCAGCGTAGACCCCTCTTCTGAAAAACTGTTTTTT
cdr3_aa: CASSVDPSSEKLFF

v_call: TRBV14
d_call: TRBD1
clone_size: NA
j_call: TRBJ1-1
cdr3_nt: TGTGCCAGCAGCCCTACCAACGACAGGGACTTGAACACTGAAGCTTTCTTT
cdr3_aa: CASSPTNDRDLNTEAFF

v_call: TRBV11-2
d_call: NA
clone_size: NA
j_call: TRBJ1-4
cdr3_nt: TGTGCCAGCAGCCCGTTCCGACAGGCCAATGAAAAACTGTTTTTT
cdr3_aa: CASSPFRQANEKLFF

v_call: TRBV9
d_call: TRBD1
clone_size: NA
j_call: TRBJ2-1
cdr3_nt: TGTGCCAGCTCAGGGGGCTCCTACAATGAGCAGTTCTTC
cdr3_aa: CASSGGSYNEQFF

v_call: TRBV7-2
d_call: TRBD2
clone_size: NA
j_call: TRBJ2-7
cdr3_nt: TGTGCCAGCAGCTCACCGGGACTAGAAGAGCAGTACTTC
cdr3_aa: CASSSPGLEEQYF

v_call: TRBV4-3
d_call: TRBD1
clone_size: NA
j_call: TRBJ2-1
cdr3_nt: TGCGCCAGCAGTTCCGGACAGGGGGGGGTTTATGAGCAGTTCTTC
cdr3_aa: CASSSGQGGVYEQFF

v_call: TRBV7-9
d_call: TRBD1
clone_size: NA
j_call: TRBJ2-7
cdr3_nt: TGTGCCAGCAGCCCGATGGGGACAGACTTAGAGGAGCAGTACTTC
cdr3_aa: CASSPMGTDLEEQYF

v_call: TRBV7-9
d_call: TRBD1
clone_size: NA
j_call: TRBJ2-7
cdr3_nt: TGTGCCAGCAGCCCCGGGACAGGGCCCTACGAGCAGTACTTC
cdr3_aa: CASSPGTGPYEQYF

v_call: TRBV7-8
d_call: NA
clone_size: NA
j_call: TRBJ2-5
cdr3_nt: TGTGCCAGCAGCTTCTTCGTCCAAGAGACCCAGTACTTC
cdr3_aa: CASSFFVQETQYF

v_call: TRBV6-1
d_call: TRBD2
clone_size: NA
j_call: TRBJ2-7
cdr3_nt: TGTGCCAGCATACCACCGGGGGGGTACGAGCAGTACTTC
cdr3_aa: CASIPPGGYEQYF

v_call: TRBV12-2
d_call: NA
clone_size: NA
j_call: TRBJ1-5
cdr3_nt: TGTGCAAGTCGCTTTAACAGGGGTAGCAATCAGCCCCAGCATTTT
cdr3_aa: CASRFNRGSNQPQHF

v_call: TRBV6-5
d_call: NA
clone_size: NA
j_call: TRBJ2-7
cdr3_nt: TGTGCCAGCAGTTACTCCCGACAGATCAGCTCCTACGAGCAGTACTTC
cdr3_aa: CASSYSRQISSYEQYF

v_call: TRBV11-3
d_call: NA
clone_size: NA
j_call: TRBJ1-3
cdr3_nt: TGTGCCAGCAGCCTCACAGGCGCTTCTGGAAACACCATATATTTT
cdr3_aa: CASSLTGASGNTIYF

v_call: TRBV6-5
d_call: NA
clone_size: NA
j_call: TRBJ2-4
cdr3_nt: TGTGCCAGCAGTCAAACGTCTCAGATACACATTCAGTACTTC
cdr3_aa: CASSQTSQIHIQYF

v_call: TRBV12-5
d_call: TRBD1
clone_size: NA
j_call: TRBJ1-3
cdr3_nt: TGTGCTAGTGGAATAAGGGGGCTGAGAAACACCATATATTTT
cdr3_aa: CASGIRGLRNTIYF

v_call: TRBV2
d_call: NA
clone_size: NA
j_call: TRBJ1-1
cdr3_nt: TGTGCCAGCCCTACAGGGAGGGAGGACACTGAAGCTTTCTTT
cdr3_aa: CASPTGREDTEAFF

v_call: TRBV5-1
d_call: NA
clone_size: NA
j_call: TRBJ1-5
cdr3_nt: TGTGCCAGCAGCTTTTCCGGGAGCCTCAATCAGCCCCAGCATTTT
cdr3_aa: CASSFSGSLNQPQHF

v_call: TRBV19
d_call: NA
clone_size: medium-sized
j_call: TRBJ1-1
cdr3_nt: TGTGCCAGTAGTCTAAAAGGGGGCACTGAAGCTTTCTTT
cdr3_aa: CASSLKGGTEAFF

v_call: TRBV6-5
d_call: NA
clone_size: NA
j_call: TRBJ1-5
cdr3_nt: TGTGCCAGCAGTCCAGGACAGCCCCAGCATTTT
cdr3_aa: CASSPGQPQHF

v_call: TRBV6-5
d_call: NA
clone_size: NA
j_call: TRBJ2-7
cdr3_nt: TGTGCCAGCAGTTACTCGAACTACGAGCAGTACTTC
cdr3_aa: CASSYSNYEQYF

v_call: TRBV27
d_call: TRBD1
clone_size: NA
j_call: TRBJ1-2
cdr3_nt: TGTGCCAGCAGTTTATCAGTTGGGACAGGTGGCTACACCTTC
cdr3_aa: CASSLSVGTGGYTF

v_call: TRBV7-2
d_call: TRBD1
clone_size: NA
j_call: TRBJ1-5
cdr3_nt: TGTGCCAGCAGCTCCGCCCGGGACAGGGGTCAGCCCCAGCATTTT
cdr3_aa: CASSSARDRGQPQHF

v_call: TRBV4-1
d_call: TRBD2
clone_size: NA
j_call: TRBJ2-7
cdr3_nt: TGCGCCAGCAGCCAAGACCGGGAGGGGATCTACGAGCAGTACTTC
cdr3_aa: CASSQDREGIYEQYF

v_call: TRBV28
d_call: NA
clone_size: once
j_call: TRBJ2-5
cdr3_nt: TGTGCCAGCAGTATCAACAGGGCGACCCAGTACTTC
cdr3_aa: CASSINRATQYF

v_call: TRBV19
d_call: NA
clone_size: NA
j_call: TRBJ2-5
cdr3_nt: TGTGCCAGTAGTATCAGAGAGACCCAGTACTTC
cdr3_aa: CASSIRETQYF

v_call: TRBV5-5
d_call: TRBD2
clone_size: NA
j_call: TRBJ2-1
cdr3_nt: TGTGCCAGCAGCTCGCTCTCCCCTAGCGGGAGCGATGAGCAGTTCTTC
cdr3_aa: CASSSLSPSGSDEQFF

v_call: TRBV5-6
d_call: NA
clone_size: NA
j_call: TRBJ2-3
cdr3_nt: TGTGCCAGCAGCTCCCGCAGGTCCTCAAGTACAGATACGCAGTATTTT
cdr3_aa: CASSSRRSSSTDTQYF

v_call: TRBV19
d_call: NA
clone_size: NA
j_call: TRBJ2-1
cdr3_nt: TGTGCCAGTACAATTACCGGGACTTTCTACAATGAGCAGTTCTTC
cdr3_aa: CASTITGTFYNEQFF

v_call: TRBV5-6
d_call: NA
clone_size: few
j_call: TRBJ2-7
cdr3_nt: TGTGCCAGCAGCTTAGGGACGACCTACGAGCAGTACTTC
cdr3_aa: CASSLGTTYEQYF

v_call: TRBV7-3
d_call: NA
clone_size: NA
j_call: TRBJ1-1
cdr3_nt: TGTGCCAGCAGCTTAAAACCCGGTGGGTGGACTGAAGCTTTCTTT
cdr3_aa: CASSLKPGGWTEAFF

v_call: TRBV9
d_call: NA
clone_size: NA
j_call: TRBJ2-3
cdr3_nt: TGTGCCAGCAGCGTAGAGGGGGGGGATACGCAGTATTTT
cdr3_aa: CASSVEGGDTQYF

v_call: TRBV19
d_call: NA
clone_size: NA
j_call: TRBJ1-1
cdr3_nt: TGTGCCAGTACCCCAACTGGGGGGAGGACTGAAGCTTTCTTT
cdr3_aa: CASTPTGGRTEAFF

v_call: TRBV2
d_call: TRBD2
clone_size: NA
j_call: TRBJ2-1
cdr3_nt: TGTGCCAGCAGTCCTGAGCGGGAGTTAAGGAATGAGCAGTTCTTC
cdr3_aa: CASSPERELRNEQFF

v_call: TRBV10-3
d_call: NA
clone_size: once
j_call: TRBJ2-7
cdr3_nt: TGTGCCATCAGTAGGGAGGACTACGAGCAGTACTTC
cdr3_aa: CAISREDYEQYF

v_call: TRBV7-2
d_call: NA
clone_size: NA
j_call: TRBJ1-2
cdr3_nt: TGTGCCAGCAGCTTTACCGGGACCTTAGGGGGCTACACCTTC
cdr3_aa: CASSFTGTLGGYTF

v_call: TRBV21-1
d_call: NA
clone_size: NA
j_call: TRBJ2-7
cdr3_nt: TGTGCCAGCCATCTGAACAGGGAAGGGAGCGAGCAGTACTTC
cdr3_aa: CASHLNREGSEQYF

v_call: TRBV7-2
d_call: NA
clone_size: NA
j_call: TRBJ2-3
cdr3_nt: TGTGCCAGCAGCTCCCCCGGCACGTCTCGGTATTTT
cdr3_aa: CASSSPGTSRYF

v_call: TRBV10-3
d_call: TRBD2
clone_size: NA
j_call: TRBJ2-2
cdr3_nt: TGTGCCATCAGTTTCGGAGCGGGAGGAAGGAACACCGGGGAGCTGTTTTTT
cdr3_aa: CAISFGAGGRNTGELFF